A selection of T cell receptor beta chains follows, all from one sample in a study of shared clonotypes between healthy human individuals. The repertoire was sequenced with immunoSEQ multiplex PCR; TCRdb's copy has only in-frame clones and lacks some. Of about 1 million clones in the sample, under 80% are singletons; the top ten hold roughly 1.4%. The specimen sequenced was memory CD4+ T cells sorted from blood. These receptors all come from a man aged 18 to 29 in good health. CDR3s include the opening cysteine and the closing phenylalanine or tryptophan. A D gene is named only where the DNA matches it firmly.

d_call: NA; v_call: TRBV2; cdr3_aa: CASSVFRDGYTF
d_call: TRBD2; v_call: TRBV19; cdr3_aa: CASSILAGTNTGELFF
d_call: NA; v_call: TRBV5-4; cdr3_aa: CASSLDRKPHGNF
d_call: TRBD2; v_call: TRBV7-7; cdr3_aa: CASSFSGGAEETQYF
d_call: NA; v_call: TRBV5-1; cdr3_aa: CASSLTALDEKLFF
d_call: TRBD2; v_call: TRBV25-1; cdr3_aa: CASEEAGGRNTGELFF
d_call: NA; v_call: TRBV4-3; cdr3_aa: CASSQEWGRETQYF
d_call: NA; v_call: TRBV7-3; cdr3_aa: CASSLRANTEAFF
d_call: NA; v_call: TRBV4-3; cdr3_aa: CASSSRRGGEQFF
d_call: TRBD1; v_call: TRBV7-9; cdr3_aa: CASSLPPGQGSYEQYF
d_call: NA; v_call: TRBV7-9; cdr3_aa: CASSRAVGGSTDTQYF
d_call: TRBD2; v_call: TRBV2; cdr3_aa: CASSAERSGTSGWDTQYF
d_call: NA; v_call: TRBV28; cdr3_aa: CASSFQGGNSPLHF
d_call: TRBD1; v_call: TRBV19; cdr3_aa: CASRLRQGNSPLHF
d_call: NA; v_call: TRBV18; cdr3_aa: CASSPPASGNTIYF
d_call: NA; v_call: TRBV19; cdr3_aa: CASSMWSGRGTEAFF
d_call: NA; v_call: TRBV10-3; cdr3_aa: CAISGAASYEQYF
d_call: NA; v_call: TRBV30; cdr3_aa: CAWESSTSTDTQYF
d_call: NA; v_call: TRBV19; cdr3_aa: CASSILQGTNEQFF
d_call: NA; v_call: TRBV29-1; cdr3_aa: CSVGVSEAEAFF
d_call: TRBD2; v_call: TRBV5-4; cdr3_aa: CASSSGLAGDPDTQYF
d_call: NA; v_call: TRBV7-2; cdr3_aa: CASSRGGSSGNTIYF
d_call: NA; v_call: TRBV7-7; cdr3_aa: CASSPDLNQPQHF
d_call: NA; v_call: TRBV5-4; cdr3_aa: CASSLVKETQYF
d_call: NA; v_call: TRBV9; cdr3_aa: CASSPLMDLTRSTEAFF
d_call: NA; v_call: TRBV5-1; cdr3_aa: CASSLAAWTGELFF
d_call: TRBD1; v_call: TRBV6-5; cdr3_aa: CASSGRDRGRLEQYF
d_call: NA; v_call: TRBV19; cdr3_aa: CASGQPSYQPQHF
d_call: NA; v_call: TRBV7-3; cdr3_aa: CASSLLGGGETQYF
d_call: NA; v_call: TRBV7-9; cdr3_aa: CASSLAQGGTGELFF
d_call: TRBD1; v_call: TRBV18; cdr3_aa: CASSVTGGEGYEQYF
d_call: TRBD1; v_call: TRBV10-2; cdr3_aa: CASSAYDRGYYNEQFF
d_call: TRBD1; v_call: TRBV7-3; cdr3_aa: CASSLTSGTGAYEQYF
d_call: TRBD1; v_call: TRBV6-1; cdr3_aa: CASGNRGPSYEQYF
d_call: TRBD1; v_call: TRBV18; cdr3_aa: CASSAGQGMSNQPQHF
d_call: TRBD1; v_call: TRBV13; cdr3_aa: CASSLGQIGNEKLFF
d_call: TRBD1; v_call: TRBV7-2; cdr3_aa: CASGPPAGTGPYNEQFF
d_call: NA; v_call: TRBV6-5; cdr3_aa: CASRPRGGLAEAFF
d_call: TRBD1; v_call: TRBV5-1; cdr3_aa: CASRMDRAYGYTF
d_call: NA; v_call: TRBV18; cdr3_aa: CASSPTQLASYEQYF
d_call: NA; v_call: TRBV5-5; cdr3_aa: CASSLVENYGYTF
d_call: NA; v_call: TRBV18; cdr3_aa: CASSQATGNTEAFF
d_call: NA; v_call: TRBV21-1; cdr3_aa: CASSLRWTGGLRETQYF
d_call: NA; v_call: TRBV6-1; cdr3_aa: CASTETGRGGQPQHF
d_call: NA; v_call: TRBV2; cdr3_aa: CASSVMDDEQFF
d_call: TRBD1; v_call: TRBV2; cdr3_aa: CASKGEDRAGTEAFF
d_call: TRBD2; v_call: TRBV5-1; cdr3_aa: CASSLGTSGDEQFF
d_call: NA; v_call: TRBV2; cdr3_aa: CASSEQGPNTGELFF
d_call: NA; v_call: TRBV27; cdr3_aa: CASSSSADTKAPYEQYF
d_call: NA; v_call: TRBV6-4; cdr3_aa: CASSGSYEQYF
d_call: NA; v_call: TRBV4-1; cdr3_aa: CASSPHGQGDEKLFF
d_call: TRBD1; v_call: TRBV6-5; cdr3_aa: CASSSGQGKYGYTF
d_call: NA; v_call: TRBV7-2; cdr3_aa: CASSLQGTNEQYF
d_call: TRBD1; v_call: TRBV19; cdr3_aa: CASSAPRTGFGYGYTF